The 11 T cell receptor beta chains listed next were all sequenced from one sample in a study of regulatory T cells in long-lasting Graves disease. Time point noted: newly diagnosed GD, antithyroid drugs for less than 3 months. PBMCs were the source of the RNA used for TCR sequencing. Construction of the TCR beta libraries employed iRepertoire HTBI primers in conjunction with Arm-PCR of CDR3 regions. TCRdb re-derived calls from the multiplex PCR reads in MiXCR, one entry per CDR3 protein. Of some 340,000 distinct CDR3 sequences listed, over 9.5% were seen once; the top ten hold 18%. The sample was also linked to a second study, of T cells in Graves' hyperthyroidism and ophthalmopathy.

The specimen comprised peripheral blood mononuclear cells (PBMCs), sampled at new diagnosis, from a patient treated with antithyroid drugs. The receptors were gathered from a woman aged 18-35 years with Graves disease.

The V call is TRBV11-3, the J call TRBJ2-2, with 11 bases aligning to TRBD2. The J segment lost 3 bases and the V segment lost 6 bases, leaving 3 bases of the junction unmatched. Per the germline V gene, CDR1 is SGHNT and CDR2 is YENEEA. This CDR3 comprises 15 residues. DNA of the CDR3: TGTGCCAGCAGACTTAGCGGGGGGGACACCGGGGAGCTGTTTTTT. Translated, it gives CASRLSGGDTGELFF.

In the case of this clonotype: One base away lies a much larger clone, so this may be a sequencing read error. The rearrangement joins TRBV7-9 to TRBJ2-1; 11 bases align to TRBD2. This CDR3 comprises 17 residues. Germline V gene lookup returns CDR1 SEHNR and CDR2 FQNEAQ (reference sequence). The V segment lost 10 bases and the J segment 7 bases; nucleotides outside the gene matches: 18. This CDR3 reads CANSTNSGGATPNEQFF. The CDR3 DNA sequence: TGTGCCAACAGTACAAATAGCGGGGGGGCAACGCCAAATGAGCAGTTCTTC.

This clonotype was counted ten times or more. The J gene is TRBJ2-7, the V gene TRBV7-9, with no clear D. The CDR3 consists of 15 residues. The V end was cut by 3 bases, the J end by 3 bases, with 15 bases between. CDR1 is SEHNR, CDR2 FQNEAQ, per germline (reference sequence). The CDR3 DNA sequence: TGTGCCAGCAGCTTTCCAGATCTGGGCGTCTACGAGCAGTACTTC. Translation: CASSFPDLGVYEQYF.

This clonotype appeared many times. The CDR3 DNA follows: TGTGCCAGGAAAGTAGCGGGGGGGTATGAGCAGTTCTTC. The encoded protein is CARKVAGGYEQFF. V and J are TRBV2 and TRBJ2-1; 11 nucleotides line up with TRBD2. This CDR3 is built from 13 residues. The V and J ends lost 9 bases and 8 bases, in that order; junction bases with no gene match: 6. Germline V CDR1 and CDR2: SNHLY, FYNNEI. Full variable domain (outside the CDR3, taken from reference TRBV2 and TRBJ2-1): EPEVTQTPSHQVTQMGQEVILRCVPISNHLYFYWYRQILGQKVEFLVSFYNNEISEKSEIFDDQFSVERPDGSNFTLKIRSTKLEDSAMYFCARKVAGGYEQFFGPGTRLTVL.

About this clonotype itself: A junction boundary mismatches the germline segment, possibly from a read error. The CDR3 sequence: CASARGGGTEASF. The CDR3 region has the DNA TGTGCCAGCGCCAGGGGGGGGGGCACTGAAGCTTCCTTT. This chain connects TRBV27 to TRBJ1-1; the match to TRBD1 covers 7 bases. Germline V gene data show CDR1 as MNHEY and CDR2 as SMNVEV (reference sequence). The CDR3 spans 13 residues.

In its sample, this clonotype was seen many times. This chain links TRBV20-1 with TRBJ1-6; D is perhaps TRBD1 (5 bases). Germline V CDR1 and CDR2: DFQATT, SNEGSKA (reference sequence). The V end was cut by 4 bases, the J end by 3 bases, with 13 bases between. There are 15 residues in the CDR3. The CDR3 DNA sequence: TGCAGTGCTAAGGCAGGGAGTATCTATAATTCACCCCTCCACTTT. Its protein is CSAKAGSIYNSPLHF.

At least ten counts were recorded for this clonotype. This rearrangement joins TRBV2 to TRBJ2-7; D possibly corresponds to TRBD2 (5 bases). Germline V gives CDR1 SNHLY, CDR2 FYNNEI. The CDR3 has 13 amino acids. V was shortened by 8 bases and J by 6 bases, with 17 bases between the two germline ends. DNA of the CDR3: TGTGCCAGCGCAGGACCGGGGAATCGCGAGCAGTACTTC. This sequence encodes CASAGPGNREQYF.

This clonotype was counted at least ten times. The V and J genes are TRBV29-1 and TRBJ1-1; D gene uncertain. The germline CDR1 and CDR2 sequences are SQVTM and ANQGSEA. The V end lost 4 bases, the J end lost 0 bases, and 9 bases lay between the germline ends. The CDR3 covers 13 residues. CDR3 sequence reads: CSVAGRLNTEAFF. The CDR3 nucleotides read TGCAGCGTTGCTGGCAGGTTGAACACTGAAGCTTTCTTT.

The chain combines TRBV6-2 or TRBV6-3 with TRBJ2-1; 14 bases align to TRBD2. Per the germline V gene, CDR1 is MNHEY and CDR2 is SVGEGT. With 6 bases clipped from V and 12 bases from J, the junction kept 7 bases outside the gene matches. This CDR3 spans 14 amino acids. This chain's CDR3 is CASSKGLAGVRQFF. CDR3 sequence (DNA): TGTGCCAGCAGCAAGGGACTAGCGGGAGTTAGGCAGTTCTTC.

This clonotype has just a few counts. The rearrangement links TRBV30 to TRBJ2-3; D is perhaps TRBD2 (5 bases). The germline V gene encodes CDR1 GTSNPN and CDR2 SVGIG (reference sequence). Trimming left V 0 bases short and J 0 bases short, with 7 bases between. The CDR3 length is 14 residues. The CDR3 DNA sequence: TGTGCCTGGAGTGTAGACTACAGCACAGATACGCAGTATTTT. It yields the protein CAWSVDYSTDTQYF.

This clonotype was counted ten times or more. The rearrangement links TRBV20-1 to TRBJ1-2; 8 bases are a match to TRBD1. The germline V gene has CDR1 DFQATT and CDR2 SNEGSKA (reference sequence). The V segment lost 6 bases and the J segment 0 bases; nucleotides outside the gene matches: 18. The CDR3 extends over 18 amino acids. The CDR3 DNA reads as TGCAGTGCCTACCTTACGGGACAGGCTAGAGATGCTAACTATGGCTACACCTTC. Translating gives CSAYLTGQARDANYGYTF.